This entry lists 31 T cell receptor beta chains sequenced from one sample in a study of shared clonotypes between healthy human individuals. Method: immunoSEQ multiplex PCR; TCRdb's copy keeps in-frame clones and lacks some. The sample has about 490,000 clones, 70% to 85% seen once. Material for sequencing was PBMCs. The receptor set was obtained from a woman between 35 and 50 years old in good health. Some clones in this sample may be carry-over from other donors' samples.

The chain carries TRBV11-2 and TRBJ1-2; D unclear. The CDR3 runs 13 residues. Deletions cut 1 base from V and 2 bases from J, with 5 bases between. Germline V gene data show CDR1 as SGHAT and CDR2 as FQNNGV. In DNA, the CDR3 is TGTGCCAGCAGCTTAGGTCTAAACTATGGCTACACCTTC. Translation: CASSLGLNYGYTF. The variable domain in full, completed from reference TRBV11-2 and TRBJ1-2, reads EAGVAQSPRYKIIEKRQSVAFWCNPISGHATLYWYQQILGQGPKLLIQFQNNGVVDDSQLPKDRFSAERLKGVDSTLKIQPAKLEDSAVYLCASSLGLNYGYTFGSGTRLTVV.

This clone was seen just once. V and J are TRBV15 and TRBJ1-2, with D possibly TRBD1 on 5 matching bases. Germline V gene lookup returns CDR1 LNHNV and CDR2 YYDKDF (reference sequence). This CDR3 comprises 14 residues. Trimming shortened V by 0 bases and J by 14 bases, and 19 bases separated the two germline ends. The CDR3 DNA sequence: TGTGCCACCAGCAGAGATAATGGGGGAGGTGCTGGAACCTTC. This codes for CATSRDNGGGAGTF. The full variable domain, completed using reference TRBV15 and TRBJ1-2, is DAMVIQNPRYQVTQFGKPVTLSCSQTLNHNVMYWYQQKSSQAPKLLFHYYDKDFNNEADTPDNFQSRRPNTSFCFLDIRSPGLGDTAMYLCATSRDNGGGAGTFGSGTRLTVV.

V usage is TRBV30 and J usage is TRBJ2-7; no firm D call. Germline assignment: CDR1 GTSNPN and CDR2 SVGIG (reference sequence). V lost 3 bases, J lost 0 bases, and 9 bases lay in between. The CDR3 loop spans 13 amino acids. The CDR3 here is CAWSWLNSYEQYF. CDR3 bases: TGTGCCTGGAGCTGGCTTAACTCCTACGAGCAGTACTTC.

As to this clone: The sample contains more than one DNA sequence encoding this CDR3. The chain couples TRBV5-1 to TRBJ1-6; no definite D call. Trimming cost V 4 bases and J 3 bases, with 5 bases left between them. The CDR3 extends over 13 amino acids. Germline assignment: CDR1 SGHRS and CDR2 YFSETQ. CDR3 bases: TGCGCCAGCAGCCCGGACTATAATTCACCCCTCCACTTT. Translation gives CASSPDYNSPLHF. Based on the CDR3 plus reference TRBV5-1 and TRBJ1-6, the full variable domain is KAGVTQTPRYLIKTRGQQVTLSCSPISGHRSVSWYQQTPGQGLQFLFEYFSETQRNKGNFPGRFSGRQFSNSRSEMNVSTLELGDSALYLCASSPDYNSPLHFGNGTRLTVT.

The chain recombines TRBV6-1 with TRBJ2-3, with TRBD2 identical over 12 bases. CDR3 length: 15 residues. Per the germline V gene, CDR1 is MNHNS and CDR2 is SASEGT. J gave up 6 bases and V 7 bases, and 8 bases lay outside the gene matches. The CDR3 loop is CASTRLAGGMDTQYF. In DNA form, the CDR3 reads TGTGCCAGCACTAGGCTAGCGGGAGGGATGGATACGCAGTATTTT.

This chain connects TRBV5-1 to TRBJ1-1; 8 nucleotides match TRBD1. The CDR3 totals 15 residues. V gave up 3 bases and J gave up 1 base; unmatched junction bases: 5. The germline gives CDR1 SGHRS, CDR2 YFSETQ. The CDR3 is CASSSRTGRNTEAFF. For the CDR3, the DNA is TGCGCCAGCAGCTCCCGGACAGGGAGGAACACTGAAGCTTTCTTT.

The V and J genes are TRBV7-9 and TRBJ2-1; perhaps TRBD2 as D (5 bases). Trimming left V 0 bases short and J 3 bases short, with 12 bases between. There are 16 residues in the CDR3. The germline CDR1 and CDR2 sequences are SEHNR and FQNEAQ (reference sequence). The CDR3 spells CASSLALAGVYNEQFF. The CDR3 region has the DNA TGTGCCAGCAGCTTAGCTTTGGCGGGCGTCTACAATGAGCAGTTCTTC. Based on the CDR3 plus reference TRBV7-9 and TRBJ2-1, the full variable domain is DTGVSQNPRHKITKRGQNVTFRCDPISEHNRLYWYRQTLGQGPEFLTYFQNEAQLEKSRLLSDRFSAERPKGSFSTLEIQRTEQGDSAMYLCASSLALAGVYNEQFFGPGTRLTVL.

This rearrangement joins TRBV28 to TRBJ2-7; no clear D. CDR3 length equals 9 residues. V dropped 8 bases and J dropped 3 bases, with 2 bases sitting between them. Germline CDR1 is MDHEN and CDR2 is SYDVKM. Here the CDR3 reads CASGYEQYF. CDR3 DNA: TGTGCCAGCGGCTACGAGCAGTACTTC.

This chain joins TRBV19 and TRBJ2-1; possibly TRBD2 for D (6 bases). The CDR3 runs 15 residues. The V end was cut by 10 bases, the J end by 4 bases, with 20 bases between. Germline V gives CDR1 LNHDA, CDR2 SQIVND (reference sequence). CDR3 nucleotide sequence: TGTGCCACCCAAATAACCGGGGGAGCGTACAATGAGCAGTTCTTC. It specifies CATQITGGAYNEQFF.

The rearrangement joins TRBV6-1 to TRBJ1-5, with D possibly TRBD1 on 5 matching bases. The CDR3 loop spans 15 amino acids. CDR1 MNHNS and CDR2 SASEGT come from the germline V gene. V lost 0 bases and J 3 bases, leaving 9 bases between the germline ends. The CDR3 reads CASSEAGRYNQPQHF. CDR3 sequence (DNA): TGTGCCAGCAGTGAAGCGGGACGGTACAATCAGCCCCAGCATTTT.

This chain uses TRBV19 with TRBJ1-5, with 7 bases fitting TRBD1. From germline, CDR1 is LNHDA and CDR2 SQIVND (reference sequence). The CDR3 is 14 amino acids. With 7 bases clipped from V and 4 bases from J, the junction kept 7 bases outside the gene matches. The CDR3 DNA sequence: TGTGCCAGTAACCCGGGACAGTCTAATCAGCCCCAGCATTTT. Translating it yields CASNPGQSNQPQHF.

The chain carries TRBV27 and TRBJ2-7; the D gene is possibly TRBD1 (6 bases). Trimming removed 6 bases at V and 6 bases at J, with 24 bases between. CDR3 length: 16 amino acids. Looked up from germline, CDR1 is MNHEY and CDR2 is SMNVEV (reference sequence). The CDR3 bases are TGTGCCAGCAGCCATCCCGTGGGGGCGGCAATAGCCGAGCAGTACTTC. It is translated as CASSHPVGAAIAEQYF.

The rearrangement joins TRBV7-8 to TRBJ1-4; 8 bases match TRBD1. There are 16 residues in the CDR3. V shed 5 bases and J 7 bases; nucleotides not matched to a gene: 12. Per the germline V gene, CDR1 is SGHVS and CDR2 is FQNEAQ. The CDR3 DNA reads TGTGCCAGCAGCGCAAGACAGGGGTTGGGGCGTGAAAAACTGTTTTTT. It is translated as CASSARQGLGREKLFF.

The gene calls are TRBV30 and TRBJ1-6; 9 positions agree with TRBD1. The V gene end was trimmed by 1 base and the J gene end by 9 bases; junction bases not matched to a gene: 10. The CDR3 sequence is 16 residues long. Germline loops: CDR1 GTSNPN, CDR2 SVGIG (reference sequence). CDR3 amino acids: CAWSAPGQGFGSPLHF. The CDR3 region has the DNA TGTGCCTGGAGTGCCCCGGGACAGGGTTTCGGTTCACCCCTCCACTTT.

This chain joins TRBV5-4 and TRBJ1-2; D might be TRBD1 (6 bases). V was clipped by 4 bases and J by 3 bases, with 13 bases between them. The CDR3 spans 14 residues. Germline loops: CDR1 SGHNT, CDR2 YYREEE (reference sequence). The CDR3 is CASSTEGGDYGYTF. For the CDR3, the DNA is TGTGCCAGCAGCACCGAGGGGGGCGACTATGGCTACACCTTC.

The chain is built from TRBV7-9 and TRBJ2-2, with 9 positions matching TRBD1. The germline V gene has CDR1 SEHNR and CDR2 FQNEAQ (reference sequence). The V and J ends lost 7 bases and 3 bases, in that order; junction bases with no gene match: 12. The CDR3 loop spans 17 amino acids. This CDR3 reads CASTILTGGTYTGELFF. The DNA for the CDR3 is TGTGCCAGCACGATCCTAACAGGGGGCACCTACACCGGGGAGCTGTTTTTT.

Comments on this clone: This may arise from a read error, as a much more abundant clone is one base away. V gene TRBV7-2 combines with J gene TRBJ2-5; 9 positions match TRBD1. The CDR3 loop spans 13 amino acids. V dropped 4 bases and J dropped 6; count of bases not matched to a gene: 3. The germline V gene encodes CDR1 SGHTA and CDR2 FQGNSA. CDR3 sequence reads: CASSSGQGKTQYF. The CDR3 nucleotides are TGTGCCAGCAGCTCCGGACAGGGGAAGACCCAGTACTTC.

The V gene is TRBV2, the J gene TRBJ2-1, with 10 bases identical to TRBD2. J lost 8 bases, V lost 5 bases, and 9 bases had no gene match. Germline lookup yields CDR1 SNHLY and CDR2 FYNNEI. The CDR3 consists of 15 residues. Here the CDR3 reads CASSPRLAGVYEQFF. DNA of the CDR3: TGTGCCAGCAGTCCCCGGCTAGCGGGAGTCTATGAGCAGTTCTTC. The whole variable domain, filled in from reference TRBV2 and TRBJ2-1, reads EPEVTQTPSHQVTQMGQEVILRCVPISNHLYFYWYRQILGQKVEFLVSFYNNEISEKSEIFDDQFSVERPDGSNFTLKIRSTKLEDSAMYFCASSPRLAGVYEQFFGPGTRLTVL.

This chain joins TRBV2 and TRBJ1-2; D is ambiguous. CDR1 is SNHLY and CDR2 is FYNNEI in the germline V gene. CDR3 size: 11 residues. V lost 7 bases to trimming and J lost 5 bases, with 8 bases between them. The DNA of the CDR3 is TGTGCCAGCACGGTTGTTTATGGCTACACCTTC. This codes for CASTVVYGYTF.

The V call is TRBV30, the J call TRBJ2-3; 10 bases are shared with TRBD2. The CDR3 extends over 16 amino acids. V dropped 2 bases and J dropped 5; count of bases not matched to a gene: 10. Looked up from germline, CDR1 is GTSNPN and CDR2 is SVGIG (reference sequence). CDR3 sequence: CAWSTPLAGLGDTQYF. The CDR3 bases are TGTGCCTGGAGTACCCCACTAGCGGGACTCGGAGATACGCAGTATTTT.

The V call is TRBV28, the J call TRBJ1-5; 9 bases are shared with TRBD1. The germline V gene encodes CDR1 MDHEN and CDR2 SYDVKM. This CDR3 has 15 amino acids. The junction had 6 bases not matched to a gene; V was cut back by 2 bases and J by 7 bases. CDR3 amino acids: CASSLMGQGLQPQHF. Here the CDR3 DNA reads TGTGCCAGCAGTTTAATGGGACAGGGCCTCCAGCCCCAGCATTTT.

The chain recombines TRBV7-2 with TRBJ2-3; TRBD2 might be the D (5 bases). Germline V CDR1 and CDR2: SGHTA, FQGNSA. The ends were cut back, 1 base at V and 2 bases at J, with 10 bases in the middle. This CDR3 is 15 amino acids long. DNA of the CDR3: TGTGCCAGCAGCTTAGGGGTAGCGCACACAGATACGCAGTATTTT. It translates to CASSLGVAHTDTQYF.

There are many counts of this clone. The J gene is TRBJ1-6, the V gene TRBV6-5; D not certain. The ends were cut back, 2 bases at V and 10 bases at J, with 6 bases in the middle. There are 12 residues in the CDR3. The germline V gene has CDR1 MNHEY and CDR2 SVGAGI. This CDR3 is CASSYRASPLHF. The CDR3, as DNA: TGTGCCAGCAGTTACCGGGCCTCACCCCTCCACTTT.

The chain has TRBV11-2 and TRBJ2-2; D is unresolved. This CDR3 spans 14 amino acids. Germline CDR1 is SGHAT and CDR2 is FQNNGV. Trimming took 1 base from V and 2 from J, leaving 5 bases between them. In DNA, the CDR3 is TGTGCCAGCAGCTTAGCTCAAAACACCGGGGAGCTGTTTTTT. Translating gives CASSLAQNTGELFF.

The table lists this clone with a few counts. The V gene is TRBV2, the J gene TRBJ2-2; the D is unclear. Trimming took off 7 bases at V and 2 bases at J, with 14 bases between the two ends. Germline values: CDR1 SNHLY, CDR2 FYNNEI. This CDR3 is built from 15 residues. CDR3 DNA: TGTGCCAGCATTGGGCAGCAAGGAAACACCGGGGAGCTGTTTTTT. As protein: CASIGQQGNTGELFF.

The CDR3 DNA sequence: TGTGCCAGCAGCTTGATTGCGGAGCAAGGGGGGAACATTCAGTACTTC. It encodes CASSLIAEQGGNIQYF. J is TRBJ2-4 and V is TRBV5-4; the D call may be TRBD1 or TRBD2 (6 bases each). V lost 1 base and J lost 7, with 18 bases in between. The CDR3 is made up of 16 amino acids. Germline V CDR1 and CDR2: SGHNT, YYREEE (reference sequence).

This clone was seen many times. J is TRBJ2-3 and V is TRBV5-4; D remains unclear. Germline V lookup: CDR1 SGHNT, CDR2 YYREEE (reference sequence). The ends were cut back, 4 bases at V and 6 bases at J, with 12 bases in the middle. CDR3 size: 13 residues. The CDR3 loop reads CASSSYQFDTQYF. The CDR3 DNA reads as TGTGCCAGCAGCAGCTACCAGTTCGATACGCAGTATTTT.

This chain joins TRBV7-9 and TRBJ1-3; D remains ambiguous. V lost 3 bases, J lost 0 bases, and 18 bases lay in between. The CDR3 sequence is 18 residues long. Germline V gene sequence: CDR1 SEHNR, CDR2 FQNEAQ (reference sequence). The CDR3 loop reads CASSLGTPIPFSGNTIYF. As DNA, the CDR3 is TGTGCCAGCAGCTTGGGAACTCCTATACCCTTCTCTGGAAACACCATATATTTT.

The V call is TRBV28, the J call TRBJ1-5, with 7 bases identical to TRBD1. Germline V lookup: CDR1 MDHEN, CDR2 SYDVKM. CDR3 length equals 16 residues. V shed 3 bases, J shed 5 bases, and the junction held 10 bases outside the gene matches. Here the CDR3 reads CASSFNRGRGYQPQHF. DNA of the CDR3: TGTGCCAGCAGTTTCAACAGGGGACGGGGGTATCAGCCCCAGCATTTT. The variable domain in full, with the rest retrieved from reference TRBV28 and TRBJ1-5, is DVKVTQSSRYLVKRTGEKVFLECVQDMDHENMFWYRQDPGLGLRLIYFSYDVKMKEKGDIPEGYSVSREKKERFSLILESASTNQTSMYLCASSFNRGRGYQPQHFGDGTRLSIL.

The CDR3 protein is CASSLLGDTGELFF. The CDR3 DNA reads TGTGCCAGCAGTCTTTTGGGGGACACCGGGGAGCTGTTTTTT. The J gene is TRBJ2-2, the V gene TRBV6-5; D might be TRBD1 or TRBD2, each matching 5 bases. CDR3 length: 14 amino acids. The germline V and J ends were trimmed by 5 bases and 3 bases, with 10 bases remaining between them. CDR1 MNHEY and CDR2 SVGAGI come from the germline V gene.

This clone has only a few counts. The chain has TRBV5-8 and TRBJ1-5; D perhaps matches TRBD1 (6 bases). Germline-derived CDR1 and CDR2 are SGHTS and YDEGEE. With 4 bases removed from V and 0 bases from J, the gap between germline ends came to 20 bases. The length of the CDR3 is 18 residues. In DNA, the CDR3 is TGTGCCAGCAGCCCCCTGAAGGGAGGGGGGTATAGCAATCAGCCCCAGCATTTT. This encodes CASSPLKGGGYSNQPQHF. The full variable domain, completed using reference TRBV5-8 and TRBJ1-5, is EAGVTQSPTHLIKTRGQQATLRCSPISGHTSVYWYQQALGLGLQFLLWYDEGEERNRGNFPPRFSGRQFPNYSSELNVNALELEDSALYLCASSPLKGGGYSNQPQHFGDGTRLSIL.